Presented here are 15 T cell receptor beta chains from one specimen sequenced in a study of Graves' ophthalmopathy and Graves' hyperthyroidism. The study amplified TCR beta CDR3 regions using RNA transcripts. HTBI-primed RT-PCR formed the first round, and a multiplex PCR formed the second. TCRdb re-analysed the multiplex PCR reads in MiXCR, keeping a single row per CDR3 protein. The repertoire has 450,000 to 600,000 distinct CDR3 sequences, under 45% of them found once; the top ten carry 3.5% to 5%. The sequencing sample was made of peripheral blood or thyroid tissue (not recorded which). Receptors were obtained from an adult man with Graves' hyperthyroidism.

Here the CDR3 DNA reads TGTGCCAGCAGTTTTAGGACGGTCAATGAGCAGTACTTC. Translation: CASSFRTVNEQYF. The chain carries TRBV12-3 or TRBV12-4 and TRBJ2-7; D call uncertain. This CDR3 has 13 amino acids. Trimming cost V 3 bases and J 7 bases, with 13 bases left between them.

This clonotype has a count of ten or more. This rearrangement joins TRBV18 to TRBJ2-5, with D maybe TRBD2 (5 bases). This CDR3 spans 14 amino acids. CDR1 and CDR2 from the germline V gene are KGHSH and LQKENI. The V and J ends lost 2 bases and 4 bases respectively, with 11 bases between them. Here the CDR3 reads CASSPSGLGETQYF. CDR3 sequence (DNA): TGTGCCAGCTCACCAAGCGGCTTAGGAGAGACCCAGTACTTC.

Worth noting for this clonotype: This clone may be a read error of a much larger clone one base away. This rearrangement joins TRBV7-3 to TRBJ2-7; TRBD2 matches 7 bases. The length of the CDR3 is 12 residues. Germline values: CDR1 SGHTA, CDR2 FQGTGA. The DNA for the CDR3 is TGTGCCAGCAGCTTGCGTGCGGGAGAGCGGTACTTC. It translates to CASSLRAGERYF.

This clonotype has at least ten counts. The rearrangement joins TRBV19 to TRBJ2-7; either TRBD1 or TRBD2 may fit D (5 bases each). Germline lookup yields CDR1 LNHDA and CDR2 SQIVND (reference sequence). This CDR3 comprises 15 residues. V lost 4 bases to trimming and J lost 0 bases, with 13 bases between them. The CDR3 DNA follows: TGTGCCAGTAGTACGGGGACGGAGAGCTCCTACGAGCAGTACTTC. Translating gives CASSTGTESSYEQYF.

The DNA for the CDR3 is TGTGCCATCAGTGACGTTGACAGACGACTAGATACGCAGTATTTT. Its translation: CAISDVDRRLDTQYF. The rearrangement joins TRBV10-3 to TRBJ2-3; maybe TRBD1 (5 bases). The CDR3 covers 15 residues. The V end lost 3 bases, the J end lost 5 bases, and 15 bases lay between the germline ends. Germline V lookup: CDR1 ENHRY, CDR2 SYGVKD.

The chain combines TRBV29-1 with TRBJ2-6; 10 bases line up with TRBD1. Germline CDR1 SQVTM, CDR2 ANQGSEA. V lost 4 bases, J lost 0 bases, and 3 bases stayed unmatched. This CDR3 contains 16 residues. The CDR3 coding sequence is TGCAGCGTTGCGGGACAGGGGAGCTCTGGGGCCAACGTCCTGACTTTC. Protein sequence: CSVAGQGSSGANVLTF.

The chain has TRBV10-3 and TRBJ2-7; no reliable D call. The CDR3 spans 12 residues. CDR1 ENHRY and CDR2 SYGVKD come from the germline V gene. V lost 7 bases and J 4 bases, leaving 11 bases between the germline ends. CDR3 in amino acids: CAIKVGRYEQYF. The CDR3 nucleotides read TGTGCCATCAAGGTGGGTAGGTACGAGCAGTACTTC.

The chain combines TRBV13 with TRBJ2-2; D gene unclear. The V gene's germline CDR1 is PRHDT and CDR2 FYEKMQ (reference sequence). The CDR3 length is 14 residues. Trimming removed 10 bases at V and 1 base at J, with 13 bases between. As DNA, the CDR3 is TGTGCCACCAGTTTGGGGTTGAACACCGGGGAGCTGTTTTTT. Translating it yields CATSLGLNTGELFF. Supplemented by reference TRBV13 and TRBJ2-2, the full variable domain reads AAGVIQSPRHLIKEKRETATLKCYPIPRHDTVYWYQQGPGQDPQFLISFYEKMQSDKGSIPDRFSAQQFSDYHSELNMSSLELGDSALYFCATSLGLNTGELFFGEGSRLTVL.

In the case of this clonotype: No conserved phenylalanine or tryptophan ends this CDR3, so it is likely a read error. The DNA is left out, because the CDR3 cannot be placed on it with certainty; the CDR3 is given as TCRdb lists it. This chain joins TRBV5-4 and TRBJ2-6. CDR1 and CDR2 (germline): SGHNT, YYREEE (reference sequence). 15 amino acids form the CDR3, both terminal residues included. CDR3 sequence reads: CASSPRSSGANVLVL.

This clonotype was seen repeatedly, ten times or more. This chain uses TRBV6-6 with TRBJ2-7; D is perhaps TRBD1 (6 bases). This CDR3 comprises 12 residues. Trimming left V 5 bases short and J 4 bases short, with 9 bases between. The germline CDR1 and CDR2 sequences are MNHNY and SVGAGI (reference sequence). This CDR3 reads CASSDRIYEQYF. DNA of the CDR3: TGTGCCAGCAGTGACAGGATTTACGAGCAGTACTTC.

This chain links TRBV7-8 with TRBJ2-7; D may correspond to TRBD1 or TRBD2 (5 bases each). Between the trimmed V and J ends, which lost 1 base and 2 bases, there was a span of 18 bases. CDR3 length: 17 amino acids. Per germline, CDR1 SGHVS and CDR2 FQNEAQ. The CDR3 DNA reads TGTGCCAGCAGCTTAGGCTCCGGGACCCTAGCCCCCTACGAGCAGTACTTC. This sequence encodes CASSLGSGTLAPYEQYF.

There are many counts of this clonotype. V and J are TRBV24-1 and TRBJ1-1; perhaps TRBD1 as D (5 bases). Trimming took off 2 bases at V and 3 bases at J, with 9 bases between the two ends. Germline-derived CDR1 and CDR2 are KGHDR and SFDVKD. The CDR3 length is 14 residues. For the CDR3, the DNA is TGTGCCACCAGTGATTGGGGGGAGGACACTGAAGCTTTCTTT. As protein: CATSDWGEDTEAFF.

V and J are TRBV6-5 and TRBJ2-5; D gene ambiguous. Germline loops: CDR1 MNHEY, CDR2 SVGAGI. V lost 0 bases, J lost 3 bases, and 5 bases lay in between. This CDR3 region has 13 residues. CDR3: CASSYSKKETQYF. The CDR3 nucleotides are TGTGCCAGCAGTTACTCCAAAAAAGAGACCCAGTACTTC.

This clonotype showed up many times. J is TRBJ1-3 and V is TRBV5-1; unclear D gene. The CDR3 contains 13 residues. CDR1 and CDR2 from the germline V gene are SGHRS and YFSETQ. The ends were cut back, 0 bases at V and 4 bases at J, with 5 bases in the middle. CDR3 bases: TGCGCCAGCAGCTTGGTACCCGGAAACACCATATATTTT. It specifies CASSLVPGNTIYF.

This clonotype was seen at least ten times. V usage is TRBV12-3 or TRBV12-4 and J usage is TRBJ2-5; 7 bases are a match to TRBD2. The CDR3 runs to 13 residues. After removal of 6 bases from V and 3 bases from J, the junction contained 4 bases not matched to a gene. The CDR3, as DNA: TGTGCCAGCAGCCCTGGGAGGGAAGAGACCCAGTACTTC. It translates to CASSPGREETQYF.